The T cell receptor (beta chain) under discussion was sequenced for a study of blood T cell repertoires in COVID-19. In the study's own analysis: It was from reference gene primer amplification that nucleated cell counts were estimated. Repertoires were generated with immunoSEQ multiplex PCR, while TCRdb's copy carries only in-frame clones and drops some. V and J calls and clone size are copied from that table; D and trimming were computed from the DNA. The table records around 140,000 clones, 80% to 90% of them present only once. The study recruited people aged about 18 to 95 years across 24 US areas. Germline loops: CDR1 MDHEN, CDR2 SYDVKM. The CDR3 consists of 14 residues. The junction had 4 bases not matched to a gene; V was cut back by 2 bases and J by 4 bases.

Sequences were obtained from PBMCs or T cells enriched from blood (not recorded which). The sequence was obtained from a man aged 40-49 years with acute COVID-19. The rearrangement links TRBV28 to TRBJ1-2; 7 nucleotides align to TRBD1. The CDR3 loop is CASSLARQGYGYTF. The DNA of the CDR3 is TGTGCCAGCAGTTTAGCTAGACAGGGCTATGGCTACACCTTC.